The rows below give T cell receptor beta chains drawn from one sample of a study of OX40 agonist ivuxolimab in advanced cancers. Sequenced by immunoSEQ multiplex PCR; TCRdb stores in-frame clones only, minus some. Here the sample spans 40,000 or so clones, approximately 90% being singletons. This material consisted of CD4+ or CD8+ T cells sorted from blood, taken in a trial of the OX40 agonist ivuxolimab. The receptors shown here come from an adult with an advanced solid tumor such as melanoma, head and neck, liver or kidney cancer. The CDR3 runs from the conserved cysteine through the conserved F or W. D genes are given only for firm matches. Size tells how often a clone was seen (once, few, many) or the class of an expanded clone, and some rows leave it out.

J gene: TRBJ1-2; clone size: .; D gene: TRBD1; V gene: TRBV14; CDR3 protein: CASSLGTGVGYTF; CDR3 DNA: TGTGCCAGCAGCCTCGGGACAGGGGTTGGCTACACCTTC
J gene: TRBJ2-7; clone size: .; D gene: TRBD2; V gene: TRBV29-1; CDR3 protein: CSVEMPYVAGSSEQYF; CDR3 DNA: TGCAGCGTTGAAATGCCCTACGTAGCGGGATCGAGCGAGCAGTACTTC
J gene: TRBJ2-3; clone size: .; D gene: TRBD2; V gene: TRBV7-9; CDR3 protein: CASSPGLAGVSITDTQYF; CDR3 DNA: TGTGCCAGCAGCCCCGGGCTAGCGGGAGTTTCGATAACAGATACGCAGTATTTT
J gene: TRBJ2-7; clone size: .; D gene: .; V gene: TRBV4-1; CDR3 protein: CASSQVLRPASTYEQYF; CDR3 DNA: TGCGCCAGCAGCCAAGTCCTGCGCCCGGCCTCCACCTACGAGCAGTACTTC
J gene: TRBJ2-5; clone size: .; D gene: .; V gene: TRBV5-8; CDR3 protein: CASSLAGRQETQYF; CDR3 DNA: TGTGCCAGCAGCTTGGCGGGGAGACAAGAGACCCAGTACTTC
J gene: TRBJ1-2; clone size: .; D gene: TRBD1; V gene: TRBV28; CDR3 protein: CASSPWDRGNYGYTF; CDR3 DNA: TGTGCCAGCAGTCCATGGGACAGGGGGAACTATGGCTACACCTTC
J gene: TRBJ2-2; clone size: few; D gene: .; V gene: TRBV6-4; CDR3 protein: CASSEGNTGELFF; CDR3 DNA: TGTGCCAGCAGTGAGGGGAACACCGGGGAGCTGTTTTTT
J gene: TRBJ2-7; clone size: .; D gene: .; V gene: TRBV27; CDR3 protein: CASSLFPGTYYEQYF; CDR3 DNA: TGTGCCAGCAGTTTGTTTCCGGGGACCTACTACGAGCAGTACTTC
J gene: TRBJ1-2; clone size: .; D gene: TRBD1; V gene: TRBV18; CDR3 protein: CASSPNKDRDYGYTF; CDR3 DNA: TGTGCCAGCTCACCCAACAAGGACAGGGACTATGGCTACACCTTC
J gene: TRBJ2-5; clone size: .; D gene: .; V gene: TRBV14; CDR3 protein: CASSQGFGSRETQYF; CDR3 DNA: TGTGCCAGCAGCCAAGGTTTTGGGAGTCGGGAGACCCAGTACTTC
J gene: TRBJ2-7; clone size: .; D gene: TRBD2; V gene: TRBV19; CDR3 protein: CASSMASGPYEQYF; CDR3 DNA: TGTGCCAGTAGTATGGCTAGCGGACCATACGAGCAGTACTTC
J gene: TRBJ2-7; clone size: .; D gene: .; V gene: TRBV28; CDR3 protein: CASSLAGSGDHFNEQYF; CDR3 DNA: TGTGCCAGCAGTTTAGCCGGGTCGGGGGATCACTTCAACGAGCAGTACTTC
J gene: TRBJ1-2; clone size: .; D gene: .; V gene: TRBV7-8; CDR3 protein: CASSLGPGANGYTF; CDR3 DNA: TGTGCCAGCAGCTTAGGCCCAGGGGCGAATGGCTACACCTTC
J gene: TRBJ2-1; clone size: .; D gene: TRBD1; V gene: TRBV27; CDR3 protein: CASSLMQGASYNEQFF; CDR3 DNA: TGTGCCAGCAGTTTAATGCAGGGGGCCTCCTACAATGAGCAGTTCTTC
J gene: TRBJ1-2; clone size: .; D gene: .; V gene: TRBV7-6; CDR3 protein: CASSPGLYGYTF; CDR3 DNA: TGTGCCAGCAGTCCGGGCCTCTATGGCTACACCTTC
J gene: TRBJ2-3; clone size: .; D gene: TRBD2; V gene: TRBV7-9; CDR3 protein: CASSSGTSTTFIDTQYF; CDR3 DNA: TGTGCCAGCAGCTCCGGGACTAGCACCACCTTCATTGATACGCAGTATTTT
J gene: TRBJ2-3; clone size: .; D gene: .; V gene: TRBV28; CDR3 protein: CASSLEGMETDTQYF; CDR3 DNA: TGTGCCAGCAGTTTAGAGGGTATGGAGACAGATACGCAGTATTTT
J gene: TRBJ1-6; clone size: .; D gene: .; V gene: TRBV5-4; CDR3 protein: CASSLWAGNSPLHF; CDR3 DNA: TGTGCCAGCAGCTTGTGGGCCGGCAATTCACCCCTCCACTTT